These 2 T cell receptor beta chains were sequenced from one sample in a study of shared clonotypes between healthy human individuals. Generated by immunoSEQ multiplex PCR, the TCRdb table keeps only in-frame clones and is missing some. This table has hundreds of thousands of clones, roughly 72% appearing once. Sequencing was done on a sample of memory CD4+ T cells sorted from blood. Subset noted: CD45RA-negative fraction. The receptors shown here come from a woman in her 30s in good health.

This clone has more than one count but fewer than ten. This chain connects TRBV30 to TRBJ1-4; no clear D gene. Germline CDR1 and CDR2: GTSNPN and SVGIG (reference sequence). The CDR3 extends over 11 amino acids. Deletions cut 5 bases from V and 8 bases from J, with 9 bases between. The CDR3 spells CAWRLGEKLFF. The CDR3 region has the DNA TGTGCCTGGCGTCTTGGGGAAAAACTGTTTTTT.

V is TRBV6-6 and J is TRBJ2-7, with D possibly being TRBD2 (6 bases). In germline, CDR1 is MNHNY, CDR2 SVGAGI (reference sequence). This CDR3 has 15 amino acids. V was trimmed by 6 bases and J by 0 bases, leaving 15 bases between them. The CDR3 spells CASRTTSQSSYEQYF. CDR3 nucleotide sequence: TGTGCCAGCAGAACTACTAGCCAGAGCTCCTACGAGCAGTACTTC.